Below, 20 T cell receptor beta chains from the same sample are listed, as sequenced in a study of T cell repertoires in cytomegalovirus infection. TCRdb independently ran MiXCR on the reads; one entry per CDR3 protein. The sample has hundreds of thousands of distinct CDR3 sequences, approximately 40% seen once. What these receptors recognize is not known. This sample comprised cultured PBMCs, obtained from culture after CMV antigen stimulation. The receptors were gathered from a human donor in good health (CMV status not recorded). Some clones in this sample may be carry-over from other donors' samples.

CDR3 bases: TGTGCCAGCAGCCAACGTCCGGCGGGGGCCTCTGGGGCCAACGTCCTGACTTTC. Its translation is CASSQRPAGASGANVLTF. This chain uses TRBV7-2 with TRBJ2-6, with D maybe TRBD2 (7 bases). V was shortened by 5 bases and J by 0 bases, with 17 bases between the two germline ends. This CDR3 is built from 18 residues. Per germline, CDR1 SGHTA and CDR2 FQGNSA.

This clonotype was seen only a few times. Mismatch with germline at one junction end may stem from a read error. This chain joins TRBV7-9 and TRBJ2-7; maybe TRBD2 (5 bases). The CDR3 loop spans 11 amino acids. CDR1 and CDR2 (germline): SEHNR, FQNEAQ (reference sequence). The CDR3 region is CASSLANEQYF. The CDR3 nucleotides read TGTGCCAGCAGCCTAGCTAACGAGCAGTACTTC. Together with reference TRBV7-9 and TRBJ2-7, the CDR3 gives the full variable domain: DTGVSQNPRHKITKRGQNVTFRCDPISEHNRLYWYRQTLGQGPEFLTYFQNEAQLEKSRLLSDRFSAERPKGSFSTLEIQRTEQGDSAMYLCASSLANEQYFGPGTRLTVT.

CDR3 sequence: CASSSVQRERETQYF. The CDR3, as DNA: TGTGCCAGCAGTTCCGTTCAGCGGGAGAGGGAGACCCAGTACTTC. The chain employs TRBV6-2 or TRBV6-3 and TRBJ2-5; 8 bases map to TRBD2. The CDR3 sequence is 15 residues long. Germline V gives CDR1 MNHEY, CDR2 SVGEGT. The V and J ends lost 4 bases and 5 bases, in that order; junction bases with no gene match: 9.

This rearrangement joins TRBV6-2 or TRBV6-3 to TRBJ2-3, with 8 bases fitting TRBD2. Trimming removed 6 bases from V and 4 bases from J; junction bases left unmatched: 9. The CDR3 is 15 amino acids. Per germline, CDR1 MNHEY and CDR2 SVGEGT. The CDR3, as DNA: TGTGCCAGCAGCCCGGGACTAGTGGCGGCAGATACGCAGTATTTT. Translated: CASSPGLVAADTQYF.

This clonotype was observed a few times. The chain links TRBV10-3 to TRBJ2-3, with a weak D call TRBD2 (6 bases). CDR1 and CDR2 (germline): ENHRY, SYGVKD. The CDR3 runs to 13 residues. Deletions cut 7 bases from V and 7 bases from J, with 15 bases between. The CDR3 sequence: CAITQGLTNTQYF. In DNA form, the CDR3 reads TGTGCCATCACCCAAGGACTAACTAATACGCAGTATTTT.

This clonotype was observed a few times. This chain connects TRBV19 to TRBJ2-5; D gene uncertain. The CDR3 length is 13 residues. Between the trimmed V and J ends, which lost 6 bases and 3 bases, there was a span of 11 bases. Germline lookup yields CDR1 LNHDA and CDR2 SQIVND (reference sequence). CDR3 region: CASRPTEEETQYF. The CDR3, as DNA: TGTGCCAGTAGACCGACCGAGGAAGAGACCCAGTACTTC.

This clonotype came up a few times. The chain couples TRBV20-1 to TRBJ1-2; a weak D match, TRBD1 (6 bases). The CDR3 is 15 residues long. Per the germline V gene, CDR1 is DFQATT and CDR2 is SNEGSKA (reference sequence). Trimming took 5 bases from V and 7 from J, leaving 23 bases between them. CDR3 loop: CSAPRPPQGRSGYTF. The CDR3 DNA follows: TGCAGTGCTCCCAGACCCCCACAGGGAAGAAGTGGCTACACCTTC.

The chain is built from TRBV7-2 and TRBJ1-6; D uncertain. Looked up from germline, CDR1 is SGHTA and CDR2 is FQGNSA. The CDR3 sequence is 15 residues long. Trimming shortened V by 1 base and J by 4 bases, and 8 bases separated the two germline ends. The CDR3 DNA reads TGTGCCAGCAGCTTAGAACAGAAATATAATTCACCCCTCCACTTT. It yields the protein CASSLEQKYNSPLHF.

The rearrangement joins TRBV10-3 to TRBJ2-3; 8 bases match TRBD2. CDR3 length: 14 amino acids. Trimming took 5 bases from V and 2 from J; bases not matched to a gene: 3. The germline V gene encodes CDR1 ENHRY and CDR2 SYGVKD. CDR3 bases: TGTGCCATCAGTAGCGGGAGCAACACAGATACGCAGTATTTT. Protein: CAISSGSNTDTQYF.

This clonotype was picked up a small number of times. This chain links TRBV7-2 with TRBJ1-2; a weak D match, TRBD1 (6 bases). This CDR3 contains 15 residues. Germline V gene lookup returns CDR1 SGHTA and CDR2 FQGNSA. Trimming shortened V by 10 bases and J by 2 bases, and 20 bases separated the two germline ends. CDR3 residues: CATMLVGGLNYGYTF. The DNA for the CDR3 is TGTGCCACCATGCTTGTCGGGGGGCTAAACTATGGCTACACCTTC.

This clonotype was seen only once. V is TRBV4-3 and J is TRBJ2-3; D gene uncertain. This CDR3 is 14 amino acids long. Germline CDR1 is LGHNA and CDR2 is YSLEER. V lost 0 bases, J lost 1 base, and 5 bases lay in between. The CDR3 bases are TGCGCCAGCAGCCAAGATAAGGGCACAGATACGCAGTATTTT. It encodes CASSQDKGTDTQYF.

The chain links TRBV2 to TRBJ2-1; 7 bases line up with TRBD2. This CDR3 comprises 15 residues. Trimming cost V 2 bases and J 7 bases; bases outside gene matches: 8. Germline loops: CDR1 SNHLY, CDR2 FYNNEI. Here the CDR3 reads CASSENWEGDNEQFF. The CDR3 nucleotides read TGTGCCAGCAGTGAAAATTGGGAGGGTGATAATGAGCAGTTCTTC.

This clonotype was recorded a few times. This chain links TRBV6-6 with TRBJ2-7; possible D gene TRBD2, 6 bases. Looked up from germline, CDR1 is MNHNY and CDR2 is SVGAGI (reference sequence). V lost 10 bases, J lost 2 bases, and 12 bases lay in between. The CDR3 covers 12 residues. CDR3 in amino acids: CAIRGTAYEQYF. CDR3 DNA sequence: TGTGCCATCCGAGGGACTGCCTACGAGCAGTACTTC.

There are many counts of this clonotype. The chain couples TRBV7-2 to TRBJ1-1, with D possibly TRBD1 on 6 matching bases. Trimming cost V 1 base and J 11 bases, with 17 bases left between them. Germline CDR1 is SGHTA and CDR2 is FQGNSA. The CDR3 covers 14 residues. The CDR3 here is CASSLVGGGTTAFF. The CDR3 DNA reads TGTGCCAGCAGCTTAGTCGGAGGGGGGACAACGGCTTTCTTT.

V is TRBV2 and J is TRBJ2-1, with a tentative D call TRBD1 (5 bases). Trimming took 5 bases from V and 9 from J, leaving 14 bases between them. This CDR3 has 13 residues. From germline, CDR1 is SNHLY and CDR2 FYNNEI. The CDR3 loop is CASSTEQDSEQFF. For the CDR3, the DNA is TGTGCCAGCAGTACCGAACAAGACAGTGAGCAGTTCTTC.

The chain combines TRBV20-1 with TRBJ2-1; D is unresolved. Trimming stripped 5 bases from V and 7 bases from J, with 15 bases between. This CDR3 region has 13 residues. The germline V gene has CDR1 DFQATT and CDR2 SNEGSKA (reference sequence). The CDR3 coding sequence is TGCAGTGCTTTGGGTCAAATCGGGAATGAGCAGTTCTTC. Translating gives CSALGQIGNEQFF.

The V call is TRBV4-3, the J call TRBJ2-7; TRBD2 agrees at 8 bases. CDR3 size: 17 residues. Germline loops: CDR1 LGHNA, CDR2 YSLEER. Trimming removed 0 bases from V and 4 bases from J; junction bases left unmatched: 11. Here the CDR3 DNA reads TGCGCCAGCAGCCAAGATTCCCCCAGCGGGAGCAGTTACGAGCAGTACTTC. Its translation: CASSQDSPSGSSYEQYF.

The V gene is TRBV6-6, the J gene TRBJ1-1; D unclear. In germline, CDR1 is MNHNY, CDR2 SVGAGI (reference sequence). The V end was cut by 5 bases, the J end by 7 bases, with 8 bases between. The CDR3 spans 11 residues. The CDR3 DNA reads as TGTGCCAGCAGTGGGGTGGGTGAAGCTTTCTTT. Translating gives CASSGVGEAFF.

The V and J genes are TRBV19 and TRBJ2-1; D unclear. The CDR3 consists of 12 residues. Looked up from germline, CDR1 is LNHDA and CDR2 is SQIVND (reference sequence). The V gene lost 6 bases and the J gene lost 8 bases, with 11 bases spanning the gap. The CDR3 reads CASSQTWDEQFF. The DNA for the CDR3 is TGTGCCAGTAGCCAAACGTGGGATGAGCAGTTCTTC.

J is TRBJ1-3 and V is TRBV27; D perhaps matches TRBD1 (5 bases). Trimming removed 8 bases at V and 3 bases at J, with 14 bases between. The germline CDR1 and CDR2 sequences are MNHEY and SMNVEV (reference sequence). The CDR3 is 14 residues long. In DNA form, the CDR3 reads TGTGCCAGCCAGAGTGGGGGGATTGGAAACACCATATATTTT. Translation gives CASQSGGIGNTIYF.